These 7 T cell receptor beta chains were all obtained from the same sample, sequenced in a study of CD8 T cells in ankylosing spondylitis. Using its own MiXCR run on the 5' RACE reads, TCRdb lists one record per CDR3 protein. Among around 160,000 distinct CDR3 sequences listed, around a tenth were seen once. Sequencing used blood, either unsorted or a sorted T cell fraction (not recorded which). These receptors came from a male donor with ankylosing spondylitis or in good health (not recorded which).

The chain links TRBV28 to TRBJ2-7, with TRBD1 matching 10 bases. The trim removed 6 bases at V and 3 bases at J, leaving 8 bases unmatched. The germline gives CDR1 MDHEN, CDR2 SYDVKM. The CDR3 extends over 15 amino acids. The CDR3 nucleotides are TGTGCCAGCAGCGACGGGACAGGGGATCTCTACGAGCAGTACTTC. Its translation is CASSDGTGDLYEQYF.

This clonotype was observed many times. This chain uses TRBV5-5 with TRBJ2-1; weak D call: TRBD2 (5 bases). The germline V gene has CDR1 SGHKS and CDR2 YYEKEE (reference sequence). Between the trimmed V and J ends, which lost 2 bases and 5 bases, there was a span of 14 bases. The CDR3 length is 15 residues. This CDR3 is CASSFPSIGNNEQFF. CDR3 nucleotides: TGTGCCAGCAGCTTTCCTAGTATCGGGAACAATGAGCAGTTCTTC.

This clonotype was observed at least ten times. This chain connects TRBV10-3 to TRBJ2-7; D remains unclear. The length of the CDR3 is 12 residues. The germline CDR1 and CDR2 sequences are ENHRY and SYGVKD. V was trimmed by 11 bases and J by 5 bases, leaving 16 bases between them. CDR3 residues: CASGVRLDEQYF. The CDR3, as DNA: TGTGCCTCTGGAGTTAGGCTCGACGAGCAGTACTTC.

This clonotype came up many times. Written as DNA, the CDR3 is TGTGCCAGCAGTCCCTTAGCGTTTAAAGGCGCAAATGAGCAGTTCTTC. Translation: CASSPLAFKGANEQFF. The rearrangement joins TRBV28 to TRBJ2-1, with D perhaps matching TRBD2 (5 bases). This CDR3 comprises 16 residues. Per the germline V gene, CDR1 is MDHEN and CDR2 is SYDVKM. V was clipped by 5 bases and J by 7 bases, with 21 bases between them. The full variable domain, in which reference TRBV28 and TRBJ2-1 provide the parts outside the CDR3, is DVKVTQSSRYLVKRTGEKVFLECVQDMDHENMFWYRQDPGLGLRLIYFSYDVKMKEKGDIPEGYSVSREKKERFSLILESASTNQTSMYLCASSPLAFKGANEQFFGPGTRLTVL.

There are many counts of this clonotype. The chain links TRBV5-5 to TRBJ1-2; possible D gene TRBD1, 6 bases. Germline CDR1 reads SGHKS; CDR2 reads YYEKEE (reference sequence). This CDR3 has 14 amino acids. Trimming left V 1 base short and J 5 bases short, with 12 bases between. CDR3 in DNA: TGTGCCAGCAGCTTGCACAGGGTGGCATATGGCTACACCTTC. Translated: CASSLHRVAYGYTF.

This clonotype was seen many times. The genes are TRBV20-1 and TRBJ2-7; D not certain. CDR1 is DFQATT, CDR2 SNEGSKA, per germline (reference sequence). Trimming stripped 5 bases from V and 1 base from J, with 21 bases between. The CDR3 totals 16 residues. The CDR3 region has the DNA TGCAGTGCTGAGGCCTATGCCGGTGACTCTTCCTACGAGCAGTACTTC. It yields the protein CSAEAYAGDSSYEQYF.

The CDR3 coding sequence is TGTGCCAGCAGCCAAGGGTTAGAGGTCGAGCAGTACTTC. Its translation: CASSQGLEVEQYF. The V call is TRBV3-1, the J call TRBJ2-7; no reliable D call. The V end lost 1 base, the J end lost 6 bases, and 10 bases lay between the germline ends. CDR1 is LGHDT and CDR2 is YNNKEL in the germline V gene (reference sequence). The CDR3 is made up of 13 amino acids.